The 16 T cell receptor beta chains presented below share a single source sample, sequenced in a study of blood T cell repertoires in COVID-19. This table comes from immunoSEQ multiplex PCR, and its TCRdb copy is limited to in-frame clones, with some not included. This sample has under 300,000 clones, with more than 65% found just once. The sample consisted of peripheral blood. These receptors all come from a man between 40 and 49 years old who had recovered from COVID-19.

This clone is a singleton in its sample. The chain couples TRBV9 to TRBJ2-1; 11 nucleotides line up with TRBD2. CDR3 length equals 15 residues. Germline assignment: CDR1 SGDLS and CDR2 YYNGEE. V was clipped by 0 bases and J by 8 bases; unmatched bases: 4. CDR3 in DNA: TGTGCCAGCAGCGTAGTTAGCGGGGGGGTGGATGAGCAGTTCTTC. Amino acids: CASSVVSGGVDEQFF.

This clone was counted a few times. The chain uses TRBV27 and TRBJ2-7, with D perhaps TRBD1 (5 bases). V was shortened by 4 bases and J by 7 bases, with 8 bases between the two germline ends. Germline V gene data show CDR1 as MNHEY and CDR2 as SMNVEV (reference sequence). The CDR3 spans 11 residues. CDR3 bases: TGTGCCAGCAGTTCACCAGGGGAGCAGTACTTC. Translation: CASSSPGEQYF.

This chain joins TRBV13 and TRBJ2-5, with 9 bases lining up with TRBD1. Germline V CDR1 and CDR2: PRHDT, FYEKMQ (reference sequence). The V gene end was trimmed by 5 bases and the J gene end by 5 bases; junction bases not matched to a gene: 9. The CDR3 extends over 15 amino acids. The DNA for the CDR3 is TGTGCCAGCAGCGCAACAGGGGGCCGCGTGGAGACCCAGTACTTC. Translating gives CASSATGGRVETQYF.

The chain couples TRBV18 to TRBJ2-5; 8 bases match TRBD1. V was pared by 6 bases and J by 5 bases, with 5 bases of the junction left unmatched. CDR3 length equals 13 residues. CDR1 KGHSH and CDR2 LQKENI come from the germline V gene. CDR3 DNA sequence: TGTGCCAGCTCGACAGGGGTGGAGGAGACCCAGTACTTC. Protein product: CASSTGVEETQYF.

To note about this clone: The junction departs from germline at one end; a sequencing error may be responsible. CDR3 loop: CASSPIVGSNVSF. The DNA for the CDR3 is TGTGCCAGCAGCCCGATTGTGGGCTCCAATGTAAGCTTT. The V and J genes are TRBV3-1 (or the pseudogene TRBV3-2) and TRBJ1-1, with D unresolved. Germline V gives CDR1 LGHDT, CDR2 YNNKEL (reference sequence). This CDR3 has 13 amino acids.

This sequence joins TRBV24-1 and TRBJ1-2, with 10 bases fitting TRBD1. V lost 3 bases to trimming and J lost 3 bases; unmatched junction nucleotides: 12. Germline-derived CDR1 and CDR2 are KGHDR and SFDVKD. The length of the CDR3 is 18 residues. The CDR3 loop is CATSDPTRQGAVDYGYTF. The DNA of the CDR3 is TGTGCCACCAGTGATCCAACTAGACAGGGGGCGGTGGACTATGGCTACACCTTC.

This clone was observed a handful of times. The rearrangement links TRBV11-3 to TRBJ2-5; TRBD1 agrees at 7 bases. This CDR3 region has 13 residues. CDR1 SGHNT and CDR2 YENEEA come from the germline V gene. V was pared by 4 bases and J by 2 bases, with 1 base of the junction left unmatched. The CDR3 DNA follows: TGTGCCAGCAGCTCGGGACAGCAAGAGACCCAGTACTTC. Its protein is CASSSGQQETQYF.

Concerning this clone itself: The germline gene is not matched at one end of the junction; a read error may be the cause. V is TRBV7-2 and J is TRBJ2-2; the match to TRBD1 covers 10 bases. CDR3 length equals 19 residues. Germline V gives CDR1 SGHTA, CDR2 FQGNSA. CDR3 bases: TGTGCCACCAGCCTCAGAAGGCCGGGACAGGGGCGAGGCACCGGGGAGCTGTTTTTT. It codes for CATSLRRPGQGRGTGELFF.

J is TRBJ2-7 and V is TRBV23-1, with D possibly matching TRBD1 (6 bases). TRBV23-1 is reported as an ORF; its role is uncertain. There are 12 residues in the CDR3. Between the trimmed V and J ends, which lost 11 bases and 5 bases, there was a span of 16 bases. In nucleotides, the CDR3 is TGCGCCGGCATTACAGGGATTCACGAGCAGTACTTC. Its translation is CAGITGIHEQYF.

The J gene is TRBJ2-7, the V gene TRBV7-2, with 9 bases matching TRBD1. From germline, CDR1 is SGHTA and CDR2 FQGNSA. The CDR3 consists of 15 residues. Trimming at V came to 1 base and at J to 2 bases, leaving 3 bases not matched to a gene. The CDR3 loop reads CASSLDRGLPYEQYF. The CDR3 DNA reads as TGTGCCAGCAGCTTAGACAGGGGGCTACCCTACGAGCAGTACTTC.

The gene calls are TRBV5-4 and TRBJ2-1; 8 bases agree with TRBD2. J gave up 1 base and V 4 bases, and 7 bases lay outside the gene matches. From germline, CDR1 is SGHNT and CDR2 YYREEE (reference sequence). The CDR3 contains 16 residues. CDR3 bases: TGTGCCAGCAGCGGGGGACTAGAGGCGTCCTACAATGAGCAGTTCTTC. This translates into CASSGGLEASYNEQFF.

The J gene is TRBJ2-1, the V gene TRBV6-2 or TRBV6-3; tentative D call: TRBD1 (6 bases). Deletions cut 2 bases from V and 5 bases from J, with 10 bases between. In germline, CDR1 is MNHEY, CDR2 SVGEGT. The CDR3 spans 14 residues. The CDR3 protein is CASSYVNRDNEQFF. The CDR3 nucleotides are TGTGCCAGCAGTTACGTTAACAGGGACAATGAGCAGTTCTTC.

The V and J genes are TRBV30 and TRBJ1-3; possibly TRBD1 for D (5 bases). This CDR3 spans 14 amino acids. Germline values: CDR1 GTSNPN, CDR2 SVGIG (reference sequence). Trimming took off 3 bases at V and 3 bases at J, with 12 bases between the two ends. The CDR3 bases are TGTGCCTGGAGCGGGGGGGACGGTGGAAACACCATATATTTT. It encodes CAWSGGDGGNTIYF.

The chain has TRBV6-4 and TRBJ1-4, with D possibly matching TRBD1 (6 bases). The germline CDR1 and CDR2 sequences are MRHNA and SNTAGT. The V gene lost 2 bases and the J gene lost 4 bases, with 17 bases spanning the gap. The length of the CDR3 is 17 residues. Here the CDR3 reads CASSDNFQIQGNEKLFF. The CDR3 DNA follows: TGTGCCAGCAGTGACAATTTTCAAATACAGGGTAATGAAAAACTGTTTTTT.

In its sample, this clone was seen once. The rearrangement links TRBV7-2 to TRBJ2-6; TRBD1 is a possible D gene (6 bases). The length of the CDR3 is 17 residues. The V gene lost 2 bases and the J gene lost 1 base, with 12 bases spanning the gap. In germline, CDR1 is SGHTA, CDR2 FQGNSA. The CDR3 nucleotides read TGTGCCAGCAGCTTAAGGGGGTCAAGGTCTGGGGCCAACGTCCTGACTTTC. It encodes CASSLRGSRSGANVLTF.

V usage is TRBV2 and J usage is TRBJ2-3; unclear D gene. Deletions cut 2 bases from V and 0 bases from J, with 9 bases between. This CDR3 region has 15 residues. Germline V gene sequence: CDR1 SNHLY, CDR2 FYNNEI. The DNA of the CDR3 is TGTGCCAGCAGTGAATTCGCACGGAGCACAGATACGCAGTATTTT. It codes for CASSEFARSTDTQYF.